The 8 T cell receptor beta chains listed next were all sequenced from one sample in a study of sequential checkpoint blockade in melanoma. Treatment defined: randomized to nivolumab then ipilimumab (arm A) or the reverse (arm B). TCRdb's copy holds only in-frame clones and misses some; the assay was immunoSEQ multiplex PCR. The sample has roughly 3,000 clones; approximately 20% are singletons. The starting material was tumor tissue (inferred from file names), obtained from a patient given nivolumab and ipilimumab in sequence. These receptors originate from a human donor with melanoma.

This clone is a singleton in its sample. The rearrangement links TRBV19 to TRBJ2-1, with D unresolved. Between the trimmed V and J ends, which lost 4 bases and 4 bases, there was a span of 8 bases. Germline CDR1 reads LNHDA; CDR2 reads SQIVND (reference sequence). The CDR3 totals 13 residues. The CDR3 loop is CASSTPRYNEQFF. The CDR3 nucleotides read TGTGCCAGTAGTACTCCGCGTTACAATGAGCAGTTCTTC.

The gene calls are TRBV30 and TRBJ2-1, with a possible D match to TRBD2 (6 bases). The CDR3 contains 13 residues. From germline, CDR1 is GTSNPN and CDR2 SVGIG (reference sequence). The germline V and J ends were trimmed by 5 bases and 10 bases, with 18 bases remaining between them. CDR3 nucleotide sequence: TGTGCCTGGGATTGGCGGGGCCGAAGGGAGCAGTTCTTC. Translating gives CAWDWRGRREQFF.

V usage is TRBV11-3 and J usage is TRBJ2-7, with TRBD2 matching over 10 bases. Germline V lookup: CDR1 SGHNT, CDR2 YENEEA. With V trimmed by 5 bases and J by 6 bases, 7 bases remained unmatched. This CDR3 comprises 14 residues. The CDR3 spells CASSLQRGGIEQYF. CDR3 nucleotide sequence: TGTGCCAGCAGCCTGCAGCGGGGGGGCATCGAGCAGTACTTC.

This clone has just a few counts. The rearrangement links TRBV30 to TRBJ2-4; perhaps TRBD1 as D (6 bases). V was trimmed by 4 bases and J by 3 bases, leaving 13 bases between them. From germline, CDR1 is GTSNPN and CDR2 SVGIG (reference sequence). CDR3 length: 14 amino acids. The CDR3 protein is CAWNWGRGKNIQYF. The CDR3 region has the DNA TGTGCCTGGAATTGGGGGCGAGGCAAAAACATTCAGTACTTC.

Ten or more counts support this clone. The chain links TRBV7-4 to TRBJ1-2; D unclear. Germline-derived CDR1 and CDR2 are SGHVT and SQSDAQ. The V and J ends lost 0 bases and 10 bases respectively, with 12 bases between them. CDR3 size: 13 residues. The CDR3 nucleotides are TGTGCCAGCAGCTTAGCCCCTACGGGAGTCTACACCTTC. The encoded protein is CASSLAPTGVYTF.

A few counts support this clone. This rearrangement joins TRBV10-2 to TRBJ1-2; tentative D call: TRBD1 (6 bases). Trimming pared 0 bases from V and 4 bases from J, leaving 18 bases between. This CDR3 region has 17 residues. Germline CDR1 WSHSY, CDR2 SAAADI. CDR3 region: CASSESPYRVPRYGYTF. CDR3 coding DNA: TGCGCCAGCAGTGAGTCACCCTACAGGGTGCCCCGCTATGGCTACACCTTC.

This clone was seen a few times. The chain couples TRBV18 to TRBJ2-2; 9 bases are a match to TRBD2. The CDR3 totals 16 residues. V was pared by 1 base and J by 2 bases, with 2 bases of the junction left unmatched. Looked up from germline, CDR1 is KGHSH and CDR2 is LQKENI. The chain's CDR3 is CASSPLAGDNTGELFF. The CDR3, as DNA: TGTGCCAGCTCACCACTAGCGGGGGATAACACCGGGGAGCTGTTTTTT. The full variable domain, its missing parts supplied by reference TRBV18 and TRBJ2-2, is NAGVMQNPRHLVRRRGQEARLRCSPMKGHSHVYWYRQLPEEGLKFMVYLQKENIIDESGMPKERFSAEFPKEGPSILRIQQVVRGDSAAYFCASSPLAGDNTGELFFGEGSRLTVL.

The gene calls are TRBV12-5 and TRBJ2-3, with D tentatively TRBD1 or TRBD2 (5 bases each). Germline V gene sequence: CDR1 LGHNT, CDR2 FRNRAP. There are 13 residues in the CDR3. Trimming cost V 2 bases and J 6 bases, with 9 bases left between them. The CDR3: CASGLSWGDTQYF. The CDR3 DNA sequence: TGTGCTAGTGGTTTGAGTTGGGGGGATACGCAGTATTTT.